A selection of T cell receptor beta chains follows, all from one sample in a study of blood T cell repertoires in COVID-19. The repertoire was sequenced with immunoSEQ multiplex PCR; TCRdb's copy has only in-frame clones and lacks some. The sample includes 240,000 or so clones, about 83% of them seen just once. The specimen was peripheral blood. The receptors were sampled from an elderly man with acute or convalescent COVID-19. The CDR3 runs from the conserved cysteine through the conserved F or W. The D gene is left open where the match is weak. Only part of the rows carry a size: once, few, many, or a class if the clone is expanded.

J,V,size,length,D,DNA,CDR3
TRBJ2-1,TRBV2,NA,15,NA,TGTGCCAGCAGTGAAGCGCGCGGGGCTTACAATGAGCAGTTCTTC,CASSEARGAYNEQFF
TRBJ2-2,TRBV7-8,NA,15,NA,TGTGCCAGCAGCTTTTCCCCGGTGAACACCGGGGAGCTGTTTTTT,CASSFSPVNTGELFF
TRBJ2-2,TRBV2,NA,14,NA,TGTGCCAGCTCAACGGGGCGGGGCACCGGGGAGCTGTTTTTT,CASSTGRGTGELFF
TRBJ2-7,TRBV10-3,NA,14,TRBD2,TGTGCCATCAGACCTAGCGGAACCTCCTACGAGCAGTACTTC,CAIRPSGTSYEQYF
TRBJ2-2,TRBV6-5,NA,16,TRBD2,TGTGCCAGCAGTTACCAGGGCGGGGGGGGCACCGGGGAGCTGTTTTTT,CASSYQGGGGTGELFF
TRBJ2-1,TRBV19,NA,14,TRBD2,TGTGCCAGTAGTATAAAGGGTCTGGCGGGGGGGCAGTTCTTC,CASSIKGLAGGQFF
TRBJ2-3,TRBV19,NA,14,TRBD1,TGTGCCAGTAGTGAGGCAGGGGGCCGAGATACGCAGTATTTT,CASSEAGGRDTQYF
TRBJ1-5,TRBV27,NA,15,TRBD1,TGTGCCAGCAGTTTATCGACAGGGAGAGATCAGCCCCAGCATTTT,CASSLSTGRDQPQHF
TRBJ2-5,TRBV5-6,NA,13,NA,TGTGCCAGCACCCTTTCGTTCCAAGAGACCCAGTACTTC,CASTLSFQETQYF
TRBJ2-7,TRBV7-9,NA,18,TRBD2,TGTGCCAGCAGCTTAAGCGGGACTAGCGGGGGGGCCCCCTACGAGCAGTACTTC,CASSLSGTSGGAPYEQYF
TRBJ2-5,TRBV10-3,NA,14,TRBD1,TGTGCCATCAGGAGGACAGGGGAAGGGGAGACCCAGTACTTC,CAIRRTGEGETQYF
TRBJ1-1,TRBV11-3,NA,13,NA,TGTGCCAGCAGCTTAGGAGGAGGGATTGAAGCTTTCTTT,CASSLGGGIEAFF
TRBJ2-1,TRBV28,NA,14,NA,TGTGCCAGCAGTGCGCAGCGGAGGGACAATGAGCAGTTCTTC,CASSAQRRDNEQFF
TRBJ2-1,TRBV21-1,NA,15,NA,TGTGCCAGCAGCAAACGGACAGGGGGCTGCAATGAGCAGTTCTTC,CASSKRTGGCNEQFF
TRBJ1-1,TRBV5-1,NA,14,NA,TGCGCCAGCAGCTTGGAGTTTGCGGACACTGAAGCTTTCTTT,CASSLEFADTEAFF
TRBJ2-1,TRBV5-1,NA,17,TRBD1,TGCGCCAGCAGCTTGATGGGACAGGGTAGGCCCTACAATGAGCAGTTCTTC,CASSLMGQGRPYNEQFF
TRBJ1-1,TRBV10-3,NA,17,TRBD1,TGTGCCATCAGTGGGACTCCGGGACAGGGAGCGATACCTGAAGCTTTCTTT,CAISGTPGQGAIPEAFF
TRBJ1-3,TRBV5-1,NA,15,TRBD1,TGCGCCAGCAGCCAAGGGACAGTCTCTGGAAACACCATATATTTT,CASSQGTVSGNTIYF
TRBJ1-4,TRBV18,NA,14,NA,TGTGCCAGCTCACTGGGGCCGGGTAATGAAAAACTGTTTTTT,CASSLGPGNEKLFF
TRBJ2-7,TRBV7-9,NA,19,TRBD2,TGTGCCAGCAGCTTAGCGGGCCTGCAACCGGGACTAGGGGTCTACGAGCAGTACTTC,CASSLAGLQPGLGVYEQYF
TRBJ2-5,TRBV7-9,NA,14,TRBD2,TGTGCCAGCAGCTTAATGGCGGGAGAGGAGACCCAGTACTTC,CASSLMAGEETQYF
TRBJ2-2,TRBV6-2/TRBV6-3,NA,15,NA,TGTGCCAGCAGACCTGGCGGGACGAACACCGGGGAGCTGTTTTTT,CASRPGGTNTGELFF
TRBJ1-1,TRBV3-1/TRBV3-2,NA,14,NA,TGTGCCAGCAGCCAAACAGGGAGTTACGCTGAAGCTTTCTTT,CASSQTGSYAEAFF
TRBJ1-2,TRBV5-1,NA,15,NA,TGCGCCAGCAGCTTGGCCAGGGGCGCTAACTATGGCTACACCTTC,CASSLARGANYGYTF
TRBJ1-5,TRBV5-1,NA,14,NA,TGCGCCAGCAGCTTGGCCGGTAGCAATCAGCCCCAGCATTTT,CASSLAGSNQPQHF
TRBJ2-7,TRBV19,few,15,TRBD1,TGTGCCAGCTCCAGGGGGCCGGGGTATCCCTACGAGCAGTACTTC,CASSRGPGYPYEQYF
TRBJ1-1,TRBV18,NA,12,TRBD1,TGTGCCAGCACCCGGGACAGGGAACTATCTTTCTTT,CASTRDRELSFF
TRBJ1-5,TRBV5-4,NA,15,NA,TGTGCCAGCAGCTCCGGAACAGATAGCAATCAGCCCCAGCATTTT,CASSSGTDSNQPQHF
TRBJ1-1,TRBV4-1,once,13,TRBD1,TGCGCCAGCAGCCAAGAGGGGGACAGGGATGCTTTCTTT,CASSQEGDRDAFF
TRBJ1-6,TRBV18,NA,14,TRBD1,TGTGCCAGCTCACCAGTGCAGGGGGAATCACCCCTCCACTTT,CASSPVQGESPLHF
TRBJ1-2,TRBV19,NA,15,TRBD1,TGTGCCAGTAGTCCCAGACAGGGTAGCAGGGGAGGCTACACCTTC,CASSPRQGSRGGYTF
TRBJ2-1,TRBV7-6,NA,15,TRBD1,TGTGCCAGCAGCTTAGGGGACAGGGTCGGCAATGAGCAGTTCTTC,CASSLGDRVGNEQFF
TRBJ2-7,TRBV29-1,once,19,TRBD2,TGCAGCGTTGAAGATCGCGCTAAGGTAGCGGGAGTGTCCTCCTACGAGCAGTACTTC,CSVEDRAKVAGVSSYEQYF
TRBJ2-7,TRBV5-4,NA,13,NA,TGTGCCAGCAGTGCCGGGTTTTTTCTACGAGAGTACTTC,CASSAGFFLREYF
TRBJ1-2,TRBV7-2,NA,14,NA,TGTGCCAGCAGCTTCCCCAGCCTAGCCTATGGCTACACCTTC,CASSFPSLAYGYTF
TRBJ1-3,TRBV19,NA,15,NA,TGTGCCAGTAGTATTTTTTGGACACCTGGAAACACCATATATTTT,CASSIFWTPGNTIYF
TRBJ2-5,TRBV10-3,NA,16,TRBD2,TGTGCCATCAGTATGGGACTAGCGGGAGGCGAAGAGACCCAGTACTTC,CAISMGLAGGEETQYF